Given below is one TCR beta chain in context. Its antigen is unknown. Second-dose timings of about 4 or about 12 weeks were pooled. These data originate in a study of T cell responses to AZD1222 COVID-19 vaccine. General observations from the study: Among AZD1222 vaccinees, only six were seropositive at baseline. The sample set comprised mostly white British donors with more females, and clonal diversity was possibly underestimated.

Sequenced by immunoSEQ multiplex PCR; TCRdb stores in-frame clones only, minus some. The data hold 130,000 or so clones, with approximately 82% observed a single time. Germline lookup yields CDR1 SGHAT and CDR2 FQDESV (reference sequence). V dropped 5 bases and J dropped 1 base, with 11 bases sitting between them. The CDR3 is 14 residues long. V gene TRBV11-1 combines with J gene TRBJ2-5; D might be TRBD2 (6 bases). This receptor was obtained from an adult who received the AZD1222 COVID-19 vaccine. This specimen was peripheral blood, taken 28 days after the second AZD1222 dose. In DNA, the CDR3 is TGTGCCAGCAGCCCAAGGGACTTCCAAGAGACCCAGTACTTC. This gives the protein CASSPRDFQETQYF. The whole variable domain, filled in from reference TRBV11-1 and TRBJ2-5, reads EAEVAQSPRYKITEKSQAVAFWCDPISGHATLYWYRQILGQGPELLVQFQDESVVDDSQLPKDRFSAERLKGVDSTLKIQPAELGDSAMYLCASSPRDFQETQYFGPGTRLLVL.